This T cell receptor beta chain was sequenced in a study of shared clonotypes between healthy human individuals (dated by TCRdb to 2019 to 2021). Regarding the study in general: A few men and two women, aged 18 to 49 years, made up the cohort. Per donor, three plates each were used for CD4 naive and CD4 memory, two for CD8 naive, and one for CD8 memory. The study deeply sequenced blood TCR repertoires of several healthy adults to estimate repertoire size and the extent of clonotype sharing between individuals. Different laboratories and diverse techniques were used to prepare libraries and sequence TCR repertoires, to increase sequencing depth and limit assay-specific biases. Between about 0.85 and 10 billion PBMCs per donor were obtained by leukapheresis. The investigation overall reported the following: When a handful of donors were compared, the shared fraction of clonotypes was approximately 5% for naive CD4, around 4% for naive CD8, more than 2% for memory CD4, and roughly 0.4% for memory CD8. Naive subsets generally had larger estimated clonotype richness than memory subsets. Clonotypes shared by all four sorted-subset donors showed higher generation probabilities than non-shared clonotypes. Only blood was sampled, and tissue TCR repertoires likely differ from those in blood. Pairwise subsampling indicated that sequencing depth was expected to affect the degree of clonotype sharing among donors. Even with the large sequencing depth, rarefaction of the sorted-subset datasets indicated that sequencing was incomplete. The small number of donors limited the genetic and exposure-history diversity represented.

The CDR3 contains 12 residues, cysteine and phenylalanine counted. The entry retains the CDR3 DNA only, 36 bases that are in frame from base 1. V is clipped by 1 base and J by 5 bases, and the sequence between their germline boundaries is 6 bases long. CDR1 SEHNR and CDR2 FQNEAQ were looked up in the germline V gene (reference sequence). This clone was seen a few times. Its cognate antigen has yet to be identified. No much larger clone exists at a distance of one base, and base qualities are not known. The identical CDR3 is also encoded by other nucleotide sequences in the sample. CD8 naive samples were CD45RO-negative cells positively selected for CCR7, giving a CD45RA+CCR7+ population that excluded TemRA cells. The donors were healthy, HIV-negative adults with no recently reported acute infections or vaccinations. Only Caucasian adults living in Nashville, Tennessee, USA were represented among the donors. After blood collection by leukapheresis, PBMCs were isolated using Ficoll-Histopaque density gradient centrifugation and then cryopreserved in the vapor phase of liquid nitrogen. Analytical flow cytometry was used to check the purity and quantity of each magnetically sorted T cell population. Genomic DNA was isolated from every sorted fraction and measured by UV absorbance on a Nanodrop 2000c.

Using the deep immunoSEQ assay, multiplex PCR amplified TCR CDR3 regions from genomic DNA. Extracted genomic DNA from each cell subset was distributed evenly across all wells of several immunoSEQ 96-well plates, and each plate was treated as a replicate. Each replicate PCR for sorted subsets received about 180 ng genomic DNA, equal to about 30,000 T cell genomes. The purified libraries were quantified using a Qubit 3.0 fluorometer, sized with a Bioanalyzer 2100, and then quantified again using the KAPA Library Quantification kit. Every immunoSEQ 96-well plate was sequenced on a separate single-read 150-cycle Illumina NextSeq 550 flow cell. Under the source paper's analysis protocol: Because the immunoSEQ output included only junctional sequences and no quality scores, the filtering could not be the same as the filtering used for full-length reads. Sequences were annotated with PyIR, a Python wrapper for IgBLAST v1.9, using IMGT germline references to assign V/J genes and CDR3. Reads were removed for weak V/J assignments (E-value above 1e-6), missing CDR3, stop codons, out-of-frame junctions, or ambiguous translated residues. V3J clonotypes were defined as sequences sharing the same inferred V gene, J gene, and CDR3 amino acid sequence. The percentage overlap between two repertoires was calculated by dividing the number of shared unique clonotypes by the size of the smaller repertoire. RTK rarefaction, the Chao1 estimator, and Recon v2.1 estimates of unobserved clonotypes were used to assess repertoire richness. For all TCRbeta clonotypes obtained by the gDNA method from several donors, generation probabilities were computed with OLGA. Drawn from immuneACCESS, this table holds only the in-frame rearrangements with V and J called that TCRdb kept. Clones are partly lost; checked studies trace under half to an unresolved V gene and leave the rest unexplained. V and J calls and clone size are copied from that table; D and trimming were computed from the DNA. Across this sample there are around 2,100,000 clones, with 85% to 95% seen only once. The ten largest account for less than 1.5% of the sample.

Recombination joined TRBV7-9 with TRBJ2-7; no D gene call is confident. This TCR was recovered from a man aged 18 to 29 in good health. Sequenced sample: naive CD8+ T cells sorted from blood. Per the publication, the cell subset or site label means: CD45RA+CCR7+. The sequence in DNA is TGTGCCAGCAGCTTAGAAGGGAACGAGCAGTACTTC. Its protein reads: CASSLEGNEQYF.